This entry describes one T cell receptor beta chain. Its antigen is as yet unknown. The source of the sample is a study of T cells in localized non-small cell lung cancer. General study points: Clonality of T cells reached its maximum in uninvolved adjacent lung, surpassing tumor. Detection in adjacent lung was observed for a median around 50 of the top 100 tumor clones. The study linked higher blood T cell density to longer overall survival.

TCRdb keeps only in-frame clones here, not all; method: immunoSEQ multiplex PCR. The sample lists some 3,400 clones, approximately 23% occurring once. Trimming removed 5 bases from V and 6 bases from J, with 17 bases in between. The CDR3 runs 15 residues. The germline CDR1 and CDR2 sequences are SGHAT and FQDESV (reference sequence). The J gene is TRBJ1-5, the V gene TRBV11-1, with D maybe TRBD1 (5 bases). This receptor was obtained from a woman aged 40-70 years with stage I lung adenocarcinoma. This specimen consisted of lung tumor tissue, obtained before any cancer treatment. Here the CDR3 reads CASSTSGTPSQPQHF. In DNA, the CDR3 is TGTGCCAGCAGCACCTCCGGGACCCCCAGTCAGCCCCAGCATTTT. The variable domain in full, completed from reference TRBV11-1 and TRBJ1-5, reads EAEVAQSPRYKITEKSQAVAFWCDPISGHATLYWYRQILGQGPELLVQFQDESVVDDSQLPKDRFSAERLKGVDSTLKIQPAELGDSAMYLCASSTSGTPSQPQHFGDGTRLSIL.